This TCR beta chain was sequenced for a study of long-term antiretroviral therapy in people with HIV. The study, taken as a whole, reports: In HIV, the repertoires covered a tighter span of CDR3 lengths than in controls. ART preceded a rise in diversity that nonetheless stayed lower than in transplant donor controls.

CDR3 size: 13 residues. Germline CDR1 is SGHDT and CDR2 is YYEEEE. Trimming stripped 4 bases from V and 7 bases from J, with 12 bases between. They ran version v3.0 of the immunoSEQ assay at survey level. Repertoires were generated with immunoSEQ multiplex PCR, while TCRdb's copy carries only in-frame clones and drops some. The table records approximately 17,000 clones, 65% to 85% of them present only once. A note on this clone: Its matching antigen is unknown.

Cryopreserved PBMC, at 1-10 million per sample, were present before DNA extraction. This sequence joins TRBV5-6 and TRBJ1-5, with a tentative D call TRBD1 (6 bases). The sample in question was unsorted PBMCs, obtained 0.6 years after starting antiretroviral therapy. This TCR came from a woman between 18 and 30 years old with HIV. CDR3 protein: CASSRGRGQPQHF. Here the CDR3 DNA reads TGTGCCAGCAGCCGGGGGCGAGGGCAGCCCCAGCATTTT. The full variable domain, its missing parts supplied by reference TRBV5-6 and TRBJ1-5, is DAGVTQSPTHLIKTRGQQVTLRCSPKSGHDTVSWYQQALGQGPQFIFQYYEEEERQRGNFPDRFSGHQFPNYSSELNVNALLLGDSALYLCASSRGRGQPQHFGDGTRLSIL.